What follows describes a single TCR beta chain. The antigen this receptor binds is unknown. The sample holds no much larger clone one base away, and base qualities are not on file. These data come from a study of technical replicates of blood from a handful of donors listed by TCRdb under 2017. Library preparation was by the immunoSEQ multiplex PCR assay. Here the immuneACCESS table is served through TCRdb, limited to in-frame sequences with V and J called. Missing clones are a known gap in these copies; in checked studies unresolved V genes cover under half, and the rest lacks a known reason. In all, the sample holds 80,000 to 90,000 clones, and around 94% of those were seen once. The ten top clones hold 0.25% of the sample. The CDR3 runs 14 amino acids, cysteine and phenylalanine included. Here the CDR3 DNA is all that survives: 42 bases in frame from base 1. In the germline V gene (reference sequence), CDR1 corresponds to LNHNV and CDR2 to YYDKDF. The trim is 3 bases for V and 4 bases for J, with a gap of 12 bases between the germline ends.

The TCR was taken from a human donor in good health. The sequencing input was T cells isolated from PBMCs. Recombination joined TRBV15 with TRBJ1-2, and TRBD1 may be the D gene, going by 5 matching bases. The nucleotide sequence is TGTGCCACCAGCAGGAGCGACAGAGTCTATGGCTACACCTTC. Translated, it gives CATSRSDRVYGYTF.